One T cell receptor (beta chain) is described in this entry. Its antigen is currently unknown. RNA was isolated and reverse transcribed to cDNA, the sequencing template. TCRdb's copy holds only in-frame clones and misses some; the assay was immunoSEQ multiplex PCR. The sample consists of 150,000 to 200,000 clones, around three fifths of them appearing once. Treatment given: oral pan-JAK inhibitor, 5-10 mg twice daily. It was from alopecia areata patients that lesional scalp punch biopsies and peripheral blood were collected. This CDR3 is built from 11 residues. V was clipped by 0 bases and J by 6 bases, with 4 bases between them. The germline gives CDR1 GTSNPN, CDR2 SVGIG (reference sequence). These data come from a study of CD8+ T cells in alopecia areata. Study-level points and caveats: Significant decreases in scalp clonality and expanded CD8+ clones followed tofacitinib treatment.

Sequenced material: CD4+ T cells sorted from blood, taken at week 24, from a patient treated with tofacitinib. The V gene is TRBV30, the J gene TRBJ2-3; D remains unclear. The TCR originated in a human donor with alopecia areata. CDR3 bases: TGTGCCTGGAGTGTTAAGGATACGCAGTATTTT. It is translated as CAWSVKDTQYF. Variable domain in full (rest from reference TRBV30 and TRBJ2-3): SQTIHQWPATLVQPVGSPLSLECTVEGTSNPNLYWYRQAAGRGLQLLFYSVGIGQISSEVPQNLSASRPQDRQFILSSKKLLLSDSGFYLCAWSVKDTQYFGPGTRLTVL.